The next 11 T cell receptor beta chains were all read from a single sample in a study of blood T cells in healthy people across ages. A J-beta primer mix and a sample-barcoded 5' primer were used in a second PCR of roughly 6 to 12 cycles. TCRdb re-called the 5' RACE reads with MiXCR, one entry per CDR3 protein. The sample contains 540,000 or so distinct CDR3 sequences, less than 60% of which appear only once. What was sequenced was blood. The source of these receptors is an elderly man in good health.

The V and J genes are TRBV29-1 and TRBJ2-1, with a weak D call TRBD2 (5 bases). CDR1 and CDR2 (germline): SQVTM, ANQGSEA. CDR3 length equals 13 residues. The V and J ends lost 7 bases and 10 bases respectively, with 20 bases between them. The CDR3 sequence: CSGARGMGYEQFF. CDR3 nucleotides: TGCAGCGGGGCCCGGGGTATGGGCTACGAGCAGTTCTTC.

J is TRBJ2-2 and V is TRBV7-2; D may be TRBD2 (6 bases). Trimming cost V 5 bases and J 7 bases, with 11 bases left between them. This CDR3 comprises 13 residues. The germline V gene has CDR1 SGHTA and CDR2 FQGNSA. The CDR3 region has the DNA TGTGCCAGCAGCCGGACTATGGGCGGGGAGCTGTTTTTT. Encoded protein: CASSRTMGGELFF.

V gene TRBV13 combines with J gene TRBJ2-5, with 10 bases lining up with TRBD2. V shed 5 bases, J shed 4 bases, and the junction held 7 bases outside the gene matches. The CDR3 spans 15 residues. Germline-derived CDR1 and CDR2 are PRHDT and FYEKMQ (reference sequence). The CDR3 sequence: CASSRRTSGTETQYF. The CDR3 bases are TGTGCCAGCAGCCGAAGGACTAGCGGTACAGAGACCCAGTACTTC.

This clonotype was picked up many times. This chain links TRBV7-2 with TRBJ2-3, with a tentative D call TRBD2 (6 bases). Trimming stripped 2 bases from V and 2 bases from J, with 14 bases between. Germline loops: CDR1 SGHTA, CDR2 FQGNSA. The CDR3 runs to 16 residues. CDR3 sequence (DNA): TGTGCCAGCAGCTTATTCCCACGGACTAACACAGATACGCAGTATTTT. It specifies CASSLFPRTNTDTQYF.

The rearrangement links TRBV7-2 to TRBJ1-1, with D unresolved. Germline lookup yields CDR1 SGHTA and CDR2 FQGNSA. V was trimmed by 8 bases and J by 4 bases, leaving 14 bases between them. This CDR3 comprises 13 residues. CDR3 in amino acids: CASGHRDRTEAFF. The CDR3 DNA is TGTGCCAGCGGGCACCGGGATCGCACTGAAGCTTTCTTT.

There are a few counts of this clonotype. The chain joins TRBV7-2 to TRBJ2-7; no firm D call. This CDR3 has 15 amino acids. V shed 2 bases and J shed 2 bases, with 13 bases lying between them. Germline CDR1 and CDR2: SGHTA and FQGNSA. CDR3 nucleotide sequence: TGTGCCAGCAGCTTACACGAGGAACCAACCTACGAGCAGTACTTC. Translated, it gives CASSLHEEPTYEQYF.

This clonotype has a handful of counts. The rearrangement uses TRBV7-2 and TRBJ2-1; 7 bases match TRBD2. The V gene's germline CDR1 is SGHTA and CDR2 FQGNSA. The CDR3 totals 15 residues. V shed 1 base and J 3 bases; nucleotides not matched to a gene: 3. The CDR3 sequence is CASSLGGGIYNEQFF. In nucleotides, the CDR3 is TGTGCCAGCAGCTTAGGGGGAGGGATCTACAATGAGCAGTTCTTC. Looking up the rest from reference TRBV7-2 and TRBJ2-1 gives the full variable domain: GAGVSQSPSNKVTEKGKDVELRCDPISGHTALYWYRQSLGQGLEFLIYFQGNSAPDKSGLPSDRFSAERTGGSVSTLTIQRTQQEDSAVYLCASSLGGGIYNEQFFGPGTRLTVL.

The rearrangement joins TRBV20-1 to TRBJ2-1; D is uncertain. Trimming took off 1 base at V and 0 bases at J, with 19 bases between the two ends. There are 18 residues in the CDR3. Germline CDR1 reads DFQATT; CDR2 reads SNEGSKA (reference sequence). CDR3 bases: TGCAGTGCTAGAGTAAGCCAGGCGGTCGCGTTCTCCTACAATGAGCAGTTCTTC. This gives the protein CSARVSQAVAFSYNEQFF.

This clonotype was seen more than once but under ten times. The chain links TRBV11-2 to TRBJ1-2; D is uncertain. This CDR3 has 16 amino acids. Per the germline V gene, CDR1 is SGHAT and CDR2 is FQNNGV. V lost 1 base to trimming and J lost 4 bases, with 16 bases between them. The DNA for the CDR3 is TGTGCCAGCAGCTTAGTGGGCCCCTCGGCCCTCTATGGCTACACCTTC. The encoded protein is CASSLVGPSALYGYTF. Full variable domain (missing parts from reference TRBV11-2 and TRBJ1-2): EAGVAQSPRYKIIEKRQSVAFWCNPISGHATLYWYQQILGQGPKLLIQFQNNGVVDDSQLPKDRFSAERLKGVDSTLKIQPAKLEDSAVYLCASSLVGPSALYGYTFGSGTRLTVV.

This chain links TRBV7-9 with TRBJ2-5; 7 nucleotides agree with TRBD1. CDR3 length: 15 residues. CDR1 and CDR2 (germline): SEHNR, FQNEAQ (reference sequence). J gave up 3 bases and V 1 base, and 5 bases lay outside the gene matches. The CDR3 DNA sequence: TGTGCCAGCAGCTTAGTAGGTGGGACAGAAGAGACCCAGTACTTC. Encoded protein: CASSLVGGTEETQYF.

This chain links TRBV27 with TRBJ2-1, with a weak D call TRBD2 (6 bases). Germline loops: CDR1 MNHEY, CDR2 SMNVEV (reference sequence). With 4 bases removed from V and 1 base from J, the gap between germline ends came to 14 bases. CDR3 length: 16 residues. The CDR3 nucleotides are TGTGCCAGCAGTTCCCAAGGCGCGGGATCCTACAATGAGCAGTTCTTC. This translates into CASSSQGAGSYNEQFF.